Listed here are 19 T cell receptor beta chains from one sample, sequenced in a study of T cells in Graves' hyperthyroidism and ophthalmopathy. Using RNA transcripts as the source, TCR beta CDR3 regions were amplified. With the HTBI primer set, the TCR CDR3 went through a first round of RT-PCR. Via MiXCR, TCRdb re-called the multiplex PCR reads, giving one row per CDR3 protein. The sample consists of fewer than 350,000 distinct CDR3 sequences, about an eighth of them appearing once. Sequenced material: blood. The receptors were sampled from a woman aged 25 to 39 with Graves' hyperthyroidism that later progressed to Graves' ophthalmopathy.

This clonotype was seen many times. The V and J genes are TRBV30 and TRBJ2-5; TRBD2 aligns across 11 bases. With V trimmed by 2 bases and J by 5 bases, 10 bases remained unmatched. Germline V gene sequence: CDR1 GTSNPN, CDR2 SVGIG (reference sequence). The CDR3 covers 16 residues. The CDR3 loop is CAWSFPVSGREETQYF. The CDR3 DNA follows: TGTGCCTGGAGTTTTCCAGTTAGCGGGAGGGAGGAGACCCAGTACTTC.

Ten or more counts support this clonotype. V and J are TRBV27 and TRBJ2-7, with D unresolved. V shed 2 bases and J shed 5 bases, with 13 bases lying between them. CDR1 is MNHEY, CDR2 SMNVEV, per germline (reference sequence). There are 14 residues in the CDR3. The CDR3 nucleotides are TGTGCCAGCAGTTTACTCCCACGGTACGACGAGCAGTACTTC. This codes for CASSLLPRYDEQYF.

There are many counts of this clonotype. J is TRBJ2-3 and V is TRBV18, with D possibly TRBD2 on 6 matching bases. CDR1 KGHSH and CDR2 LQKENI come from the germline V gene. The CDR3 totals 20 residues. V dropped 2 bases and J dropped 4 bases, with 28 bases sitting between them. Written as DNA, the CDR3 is TGTGCCAGCTCACCAGCTGATTTTAGTGAGTCGGGAGATATCTCAGATACGCAGTATTTT. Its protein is CASSPADFSESGDISDTQYF.

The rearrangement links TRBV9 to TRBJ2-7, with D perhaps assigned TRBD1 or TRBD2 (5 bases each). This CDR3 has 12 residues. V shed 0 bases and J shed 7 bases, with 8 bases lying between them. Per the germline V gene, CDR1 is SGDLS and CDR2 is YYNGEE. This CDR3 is CASSVDGAEQYF. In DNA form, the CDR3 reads TGTGCCAGCAGCGTAGACGGGGCGGAGCAGTACTTC.

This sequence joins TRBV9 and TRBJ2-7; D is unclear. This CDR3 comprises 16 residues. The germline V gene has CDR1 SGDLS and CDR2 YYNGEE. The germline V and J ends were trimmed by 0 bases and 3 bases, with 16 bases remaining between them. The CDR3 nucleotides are TGTGCCAGCAGCGTAGTGATGTCCCCAAGGAGCTACGAGCAGTACTTC. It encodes CASSVVMSPRSYEQYF.

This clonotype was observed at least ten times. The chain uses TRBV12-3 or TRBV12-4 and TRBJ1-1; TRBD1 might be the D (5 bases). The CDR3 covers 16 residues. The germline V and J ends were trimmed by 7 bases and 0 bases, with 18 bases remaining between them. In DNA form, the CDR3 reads TGTGCCAGCACAGGGAATGGATGGCGGCTGAACACTGAAGCTTTCTTT. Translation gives CASTGNGWRLNTEAFF.

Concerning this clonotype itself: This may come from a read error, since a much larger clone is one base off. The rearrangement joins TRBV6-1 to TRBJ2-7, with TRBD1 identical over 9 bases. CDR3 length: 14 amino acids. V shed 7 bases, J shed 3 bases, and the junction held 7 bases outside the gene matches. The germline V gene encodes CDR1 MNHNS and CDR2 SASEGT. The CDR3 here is CASKGQGSIYEQYF. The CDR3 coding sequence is TGTGCCAGCAAAGGACAGGGGTCCATCTACGAGCAGTACTTC.

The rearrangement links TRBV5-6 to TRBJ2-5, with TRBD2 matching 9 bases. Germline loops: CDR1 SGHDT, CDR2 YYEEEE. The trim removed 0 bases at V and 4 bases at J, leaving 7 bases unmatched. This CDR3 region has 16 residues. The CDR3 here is CASSLGAGGGLETQYF. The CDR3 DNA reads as TGTGCCAGCAGCTTGGGTGCGGGAGGGGGCTTAGAGACCCAGTACTTC.

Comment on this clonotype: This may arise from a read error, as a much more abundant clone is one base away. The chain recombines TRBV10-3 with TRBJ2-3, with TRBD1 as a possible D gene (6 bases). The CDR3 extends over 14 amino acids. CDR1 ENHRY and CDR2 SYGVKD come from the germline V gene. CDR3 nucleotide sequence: TGTGCCATCGGTGACACAGGGAAGACAGATACGCAGTATTTT. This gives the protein CAIGDTGKTDTQYF.

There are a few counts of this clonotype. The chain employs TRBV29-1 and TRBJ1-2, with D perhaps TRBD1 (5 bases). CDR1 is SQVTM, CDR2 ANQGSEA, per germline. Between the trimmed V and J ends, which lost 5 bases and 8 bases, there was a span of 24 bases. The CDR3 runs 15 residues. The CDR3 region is CSVLDTRYSSYGYTF. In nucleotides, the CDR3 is TGCAGCGTTCTGGACACCCGATATTCGTCATACGGCTACACCTTC. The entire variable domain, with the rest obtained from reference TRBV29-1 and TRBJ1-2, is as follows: SAVISQKPSRDICQRGTSLTIQCQVDSQVTMMFWYRQQPGQSLTLIATANQGSEATYESGFVIDKFPISRPNLTFSTLTVSNMSPEDSSIYLCSVLDTRYSSYGYTFGSGTRLTVV.

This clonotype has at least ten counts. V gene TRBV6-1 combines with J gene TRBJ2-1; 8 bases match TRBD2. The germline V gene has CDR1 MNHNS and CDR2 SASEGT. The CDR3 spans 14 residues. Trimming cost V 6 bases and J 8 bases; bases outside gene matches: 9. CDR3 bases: TGTGCCAGCAGCGTAGCGGGACCAGAGGATGAGCAGTTCTTC. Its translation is CASSVAGPEDEQFF.

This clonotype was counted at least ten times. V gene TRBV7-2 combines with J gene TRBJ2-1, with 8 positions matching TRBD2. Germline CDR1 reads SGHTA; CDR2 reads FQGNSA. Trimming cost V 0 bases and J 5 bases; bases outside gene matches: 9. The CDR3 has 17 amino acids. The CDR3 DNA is TGTGCCAGCAGCTTAGCCCCGGGAGGGCCGGTCGACAATGAGCAGTTCTTC. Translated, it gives CASSLAPGGPVDNEQFF.

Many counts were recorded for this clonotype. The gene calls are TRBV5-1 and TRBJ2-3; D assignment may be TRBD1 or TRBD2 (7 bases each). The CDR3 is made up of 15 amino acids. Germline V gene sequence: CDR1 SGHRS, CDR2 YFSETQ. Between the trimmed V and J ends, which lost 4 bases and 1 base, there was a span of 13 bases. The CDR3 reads CASSSGTARTDTQYF. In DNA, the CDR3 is TGCGCCAGCAGCAGCGGGACAGCACGCACAGATACGCAGTATTTT.

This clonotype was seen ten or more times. DNA of the CDR3: TGTGCCAGCAGCTTAGGGAGGGGCTACACCTTC. Translated: CASSLGRGYTF. This rearrangement joins TRBV7-2 to TRBJ1-2; no clear D. Germline V lookup: CDR1 SGHTA, CDR2 FQGNSA. The CDR3 sequence is 11 residues long. The V end lost 1 base, the J end lost 8 bases, and 5 bases lay between the germline ends.

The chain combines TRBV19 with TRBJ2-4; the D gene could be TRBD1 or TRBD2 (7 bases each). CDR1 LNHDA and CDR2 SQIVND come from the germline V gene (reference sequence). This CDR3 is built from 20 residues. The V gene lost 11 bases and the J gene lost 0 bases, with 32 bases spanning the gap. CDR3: CASGGAQYQMPQIAKNIQYF. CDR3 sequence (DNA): TGTGCCTCAGGGGGGGCGCAATACCAAATGCCACAGATAGCCAAAAACATTCAGTACTTC.

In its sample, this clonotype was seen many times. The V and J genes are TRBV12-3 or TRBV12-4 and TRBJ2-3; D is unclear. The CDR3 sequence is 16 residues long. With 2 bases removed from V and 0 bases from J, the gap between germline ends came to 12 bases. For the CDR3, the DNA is TGTGCCAGCAGTTTAAGATCCCTATCTAGCACAGATACGCAGTATTTT. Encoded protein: CASSLRSLSSTDTQYF.

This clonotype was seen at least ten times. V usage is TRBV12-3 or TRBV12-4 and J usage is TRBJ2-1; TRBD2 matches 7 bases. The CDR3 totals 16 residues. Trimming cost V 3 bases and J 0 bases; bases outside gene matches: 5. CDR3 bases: TGTGCCAGCAGTTTCTTCGGCGGGAGCTCCTACAATGAGCAGTTCTTC. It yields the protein CASSFFGGSSYNEQFF.

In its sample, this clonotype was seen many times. The CDR3 is CSAGGGGSTDTQYF. The CDR3 nucleotides read TGCAGTGCTGGCGGTGGCGGTAGCACAGATACGCAGTATTTT. The chain couples TRBV20-1 to TRBJ2-3; D unclear. This CDR3 comprises 14 residues. Trimming pared 5 bases from V and 0 bases from J, leaving 12 bases between. In germline, CDR1 is DFQATT, CDR2 SNEGSKA (reference sequence).

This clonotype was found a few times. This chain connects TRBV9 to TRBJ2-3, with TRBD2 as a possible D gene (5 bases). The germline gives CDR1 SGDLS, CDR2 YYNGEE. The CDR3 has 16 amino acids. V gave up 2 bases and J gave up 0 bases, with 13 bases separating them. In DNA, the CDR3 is TGTGCCAGCAGCGTCTTAGGTGGCGGGAGCACAGATACGCAGTATTTT. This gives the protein CASSVLGGGSTDTQYF.